These T cell receptor beta chains were read from a single sample in a study of response to subunit inactivated influenza vaccine. TCRdb fed the RT-PCR reads into MiXCR, producing one record per CDR3 protein. The sample contains 590,000 or so distinct CDR3 sequences, 11% to 15% of which appear only once. This specimen consisted of PBMCs from blood, obtained approximately 15 days before vaccination. Receptors were obtained from a man aged 45-65 years who received an inactivated influenza vaccine. Each CDR3 is given with its conserved first and last residue. D genes are given only for firm matches. Size tells how often a clone was seen (once, few, many) or the class of an expanded clone, and some rows leave it out.

TRBV28,TRBJ2-3,TRBD2,few,TGTGCCAGCTTGGAGCGGGGGCGCACAGATACGCAGTATTTT,CASLERGRTDTQYF
TRBV2,TRBJ2-1,-,-,TGTGCCAGCAGTGGGGCGGGCCAGCGATCTCTTACTTACAATGAGCAGTTCTTC,CASSGAGQRSLTYNEQFF
TRBV20-1,TRBJ2-2,-,-,TGCAGTGCTTCGAGACAGAGAAGTAATACGAACACCGGGGAGCTGTTTTTT,CSASRQRSNTNTGELFF
TRBV7-7,TRBJ2-2,-,-,TGTGCCAGCAGCTTGTTCACAAACACCGGGGAGCTGTTTTTT,CASSLFTNTGELFF
TRBV5-1,TRBJ1-2,TRBD1,-,TGCGCCAGCAGCTTCGGGGACAGGGGCGGCTACACCTTC,CASSFGDRGGYTF
TRBV20-1,TRBJ1-2,-,few,TGCAGTGCTGGAGCAGGCTACACCTTC,CSAGAGYTF
TRBV3-1,TRBJ2-3,TRBD2,-,TGTGCCAGCAGCCGCGCGGGACTAGCGGGAGTGGCGCAGTATTTT,CASSRAGLAGVAQYF
TRBV7-8,TRBJ2-5,-,few,TGTGCCAGCAGCCTCTCATTTACAGGGCCCCAGTACTTC,CASSLSFTGPQYF
TRBV5-6,TRBJ2-7,-,-,TGTGCCAGCAGCCAGATAGGGAACTACGAGCAGTACTTC,CASSQIGNYEQYF
TRBV20-1,TRBJ1-6,-,-,TGCAGTGCTTCCAGGGACGATAATTCACCCCTCCACTTT,CSASRDDNSPLHF
TRBV18,TRBJ1-5,-,few,TGTGCCAGCTCACCCGGGTTTGATCAGCCCCAGCATTTT,CASSPGFDQPQHF
TRBV7-9,TRBJ2-7,-,few,TGTGCCAGCAGCCCTGACCACGTAACCTACGAGCAGTACTTC,CASSPDHVTYEQYF
TRBV5-1,TRBJ1-1,-,few,TGCGCCAGCAGCTTCGATAAGGGCGCCACTGAAGCTTTCTTT,CASSFDKGATEAFF
TRBV20-1,TRBJ2-7,TRBD1,few,TGCAGTGCCGGACAGGGGGCTGTAAACGAGCAGTACTTC,CSAGQGAVNEQYF
TRBV6-4,TRBJ2-1,TRBD2,many,TGTGCCAGCAGCCCTGGACTAGCGGGCCATACCGGACTTAATGAGCAGTTCTTC,CASSPGLAGHTGLNEQFF
TRBV12-3/TRBV12-4,TRBJ2-3,-,few,TGTGCCAGCAGTCCCATGGACAGTCGTGGGGGCACAGATACGCAGTATTTT,CASSPMDSRGGTDTQYF
TRBV20-1,TRBJ2-5,-,few,TGCAGTGCTACACCCCGACAGAGTCAAGAGACCCAGTACTTC,CSATPRQSQETQYF
TRBV7-2,TRBJ2-7,-,few,TGTGCCAGCAGCTACCGCCGGGACGGGGATCCGTACTTC,CASSYRRDGDPYF
TRBV20-1,TRBJ2-3,TRBD2,few,TGCAGTGCTAGAGATCTACTGCGGGGGGGCTCTACAGATACGCAGTATTTT,CSARDLLRGGSTDTQYF
TRBV28,TRBJ2-3,TRBD2,many,TGTGCCAGCAGTATCGGGGACGCCCGGGGGGGCCGGGCAGATACGCAGTATTTT,CASSIGDARGGRADTQYF
TRBV7-6,TRBJ2-5,TRBD1,many,TGTGCCAGCAGTCAGCCGGGACAGGGAGGAGAGACCCAGTACTTC,CASSQPGQGGETQYF
TRBV7-2,TRBJ2-5,-,-,TGTGCCAGCAGCTCACCGGGTCCAGGGCGGACCCAGTACTTC,CASSSPGPGRTQYF
TRBV25-1,TRBJ2-7,TRBD1,few,TGTGCCAGCAGTCCAGGTCCGGGGACAGGTATTGACGAGCAGTACTTC,CASSPGPGTGIDEQYF
TRBV29-1,TRBJ2-1,-,-,TGCAGCGTTGAACAGGGGACTCTTACATACAATGAGCAGTTCTTC,CSVEQGTLTYNEQFF
TRBV3-1,TRBJ1-3,-,-,TGTGCCAGCAGCCATTCAGACAAACGAAACACCATATATTTT,CASSHSDKRNTIYF
TRBV15,TRBJ1-3,-,few,TGTGCCACCAGCTGGAAGGGGAGGGACACGGACACCATATATTTT,CATSWKGRDTDTIYF
TRBV4-3,TRBJ2-5,TRBD1,-,TGCGCCAGCAGCCAAGATAATTTCCAGGGGGCGTTAGGGGCCCAGTACTTC,CASSQDNFQGALGAQYF
TRBV24-1,TRBJ2-7,-,-,TGTGCCACCAGTGATTTAGCCCACCACGAGCAGTACTTC,CATSDLAHHEQYF
TRBV11-2,TRBJ2-3,-,-,TGTGCCAGCAGCCCATCTGGTTTCCCCCCGCAGTATTTT,CASSPSGFPPQYF
TRBV4-3,TRBJ2-3,-,once,TGCGCCAGCAGCCAAGAACCCCCAGGGGGGGGTACCTGGGATACGCAGTATTTT,CASSQEPPGGGTWDTQYF
TRBV20-1,TRBJ1-1,-,-,TGCAGTGCCGCGTCAGGGAACACTGAAGCTTTCTTT,CSAASGNTEAFF
TRBV7-2,TRBJ2-7,-,few,TGTGCCAGCAGCTTATCTGCGGCAGAGGCCTACGAGCAGTACTTC,CASSLSAAEAYEQYF
TRBV29-1,TRBJ1-1,-,-,TGCAGCGTTGGAACAACGGACGGATTTAAAGGTGTTGAAGCTTTCTTT,CSVGTTDGFKGVEAFF
TRBV19,TRBJ1-5,-,-,TGTGCCAGTACGACAGAGAATCAGCCCCAGCATTTT,CASTTENQPQHF
TRBV28,TRBJ2-4,TRBD1,few,TGTGCCAGCAGTATCGGGACAGGGGGAGGTAACATTCAGTACTTC,CASSIGTGGGNIQYF
TRBV28,TRBJ2-5,TRBD2,-,TGTGCCAGCAGTTTCACCCTGGGACTAGCGGGGGGGCAGGGAGAGACCCAGTACTTC,CASSFTLGLAGGQGETQYF
TRBV29-1,TRBJ2-5,-,-,TGCAGCGTGCAGCGGTCCCAAGAGACCCAGTACTTC,CSVQRSQETQYF
TRBV27,TRBJ1-1,-,few,TGTGCCAGCAGTTCAGGGGAGCGTACTGAAGCTTTCTTT,CASSSGERTEAFF
TRBV5-1,TRBJ2-7,-,-,TGCGCCAGCAGCTTGACAGGTAGTTGGGTTGAGCAGTACTTC,CASSLTGSWVEQYF
TRBV12-3/TRBV12-4,TRBJ2-7,TRBD1,-,TGTGCCAGCAGTTTAACCGGGACAGGCCTCAAGTACTTC,CASSLTGTGLKYF
TRBV6-2/TRBV6-3,TRBJ2-4,-,few,TGTGCCAGCAGTTACCCTCGACAGCCTCTAGCCAAAAACATTCAGTACTTC,CASSYPRQPLAKNIQYF
TRBV20-1,TRBJ2-7,-,few,TGCAGTGCTACAAAGTTAACAGGAACATCCTACGAGCAGTACTTC,CSATKLTGTSYEQYF
TRBV12-3/TRBV12-4,TRBJ2-7,-,few,TGTGCCAGCAGTTTAGCCCCGGGGTTCTCCTACGAGCAGTACTTC,CASSLAPGFSYEQYF
TRBV6-5,TRBJ2-1,TRBD2,few,TGTGCCAGCAGTTACTCGAGCGGGAGCGGCAACAATGAGCAGTTCTTC,CASSYSSGSGNNEQFF
TRBV6-2/TRBV6-3,TRBJ2-2,TRBD2,-,TGTGCCAGCAGTTGGCCCGGACTAGCGGCGAACACCGGGGAGCTGTTTTTT,CASSWPGLAANTGELFF
TRBV10-3,TRBJ2-6,-,-,TGTGCCATCAGTCCCTGGGGCAGCTCTGGGGCCAACGTCCTGACTTTC,CAISPWGSSGANVLTF
TRBV5-1,TRBJ1-2,TRBD1,-,TGCGCCAGCAGCGAAGGGACAGCGTTCTCAGGCTACACCTTC,CASSEGTAFSGYTF
TRBV12-3/TRBV12-4,TRBJ1-5,-,few,TGTGCCAGCAATCGGGACAATAGCAATCAGCCCCAGCATTTT,CASNRDNSNQPQHF
TRBV6-2/TRBV6-3,TRBJ2-5,TRBD2,once,TGTGCCAGCAGTTACCACATCCAAGCGGGAGGTCTGGAGACCCAGTACTTC,CASSYHIQAGGLETQYF
TRBV14,TRBJ2-7,TRBD1,few,TGTGCCAGCAGCCAAGATTTCCCCTTCGGGACAGGATTCTACGAGCAGTACTTC,CASSQDFPFGTGFYEQYF
TRBV27,TRBJ1-5,-,-,TGTGCCAGCAGTCCCCGGGACGGTAGCAATCAGCCCCAGCATTTT,CASSPRDGSNQPQHF
TRBV7-8,TRBJ2-1,-,once,TGTGCCAGAAGCGAAAAGGGACTCTCCTACAATGAGCAGTTCTTC,CARSEKGLSYNEQFF
TRBV6-5,TRBJ1-2,-,few,TGTGCCAGCAGTTACGGGGCCCCTAACTATGGCTACACCTTC,CASSYGAPNYGYTF
TRBV5-4,TRBJ2-5,TRBD2,-,TGTGCCAGCAGCGGGGGAGCGGGAGGGCCAACGGAAGAGACCCAGTACTTC,CASSGGAGGPTEETQYF
TRBV20-1,TRBJ2-5,TRBD2,-,TGCAGTGCCCACAGCGGGAGGGCAGGAACCCAGTACTTC,CSAHSGRAGTQYF